The TCR beta chain described here comes from a study of early T cells in non-severe SARS-CoV-2 infection. Study information: Unsorted whole blood bulk RNA was sequenced, with unpaired chains.

The TCR library protocol attached unique molecular identifiers to the individual cDNA molecules. TCRdb fed the 5' RACE reads into MiXCR, producing one record per CDR3 protein. The sample contains fewer than 70,000 distinct CDR3 sequences, roughly 4.9% of which appear only once. Notes on the study in general: Matches to VDJdb favored anti-spike CD8 responses and missed private and CD4 specificities.

Ten or more counts support this clonotype. The antigen is unknown. The CDR3 is 14 residues long. The germline V and J ends were trimmed by 0 bases and 2 bases, with 8 bases remaining between them. The germline V gene has CDR1 SGHRS and CDR2 YFSETQ. The sequences come from whole blood, collected at baseline. The chain uses TRBV5-1 and TRBJ1-1, with D unresolved. The clonotype was recovered from an adult who was a healthcare worker with PCR-confirmed SARS-CoV-2 infection or an uninfected control (not recorded which). The donor label of this sample is uncertain. The CDR3 loop is CASSLDGVNTEAFF. CDR3 nucleotide sequence: TGCGCCAGCAGCTTGGATGGAGTTAACACTGAAGCTTTCTTT.